These 23 T cell receptor beta chains were sequenced from one sample in a study of CD8 T cells in Susac syndrome. It was with random hexamers that roughly 0.45 to 1 ug RNA was reverse transcribed. TCRdb re-derived calls from the immunoSEQ multiplex PCR reads in MiXCR, one entry per CDR3 protein. The sample comprises about 69,000 distinct CDR3 sequences, about 95% of which are singletons, and 0.2% to 0.3% rests with the top ten. The source material was CD8+ T cells from PBMCs. Receptor source: a human donor in good health.

This rearrangement joins TRBV5-1 to TRBJ1-1, with D perhaps matching TRBD1 (5 bases). With 2 bases removed from V and 8 bases from J, the gap between germline ends came to 19 bases. The germline V gene has CDR1 SGHRS and CDR2 YFSETQ. This CDR3 has 15 amino acids. For the CDR3, the DNA is TGCGCCAGCAGCTTATCCACCGGGACCCATAGGGAAGCTTTCTTT. It is translated as CASSLSTGTHREAFF. The complete variable domain, with remaining parts taken from reference TRBV5-1 and TRBJ1-1, reads KAGVTQTPRYLIKTRGQQVTLSCSPISGHRSVSWYQQTPGQGLQFLFEYFSETQRNKGNFPGRFSGRQFSNSRSEMNVSTLELGDSALYLCASSLSTGTHREAFFGQGTRLTVV.

This chain links TRBV28 with TRBJ1-1; D uncertain. This CDR3 is 12 amino acids long. V shed 5 bases and J shed 5 bases, with 9 bases lying between them. Germline V gene sequence: CDR1 MDHEN, CDR2 SYDVKM. The CDR3, as DNA: TGTGCCAGCAGTAGCATAAGGACTGAAGCTTTCTTT. It specifies CASSSIRTEAFF.

The genes are TRBV5-1 and TRBJ1-1; 8 bases fit TRBD1. The CDR3 extends over 17 amino acids. Trimming removed 2 bases from V and 0 bases from J; junction bases left unmatched: 9. Germline CDR1 SGHRS, CDR2 YFSETQ. The CDR3 loop is CASSFRAGTGMNTEAFF. The CDR3, as DNA: TGCGCCAGCAGCTTTCGCGCTGGGACAGGAATGAACACTGAAGCTTTCTTT.

This clonotype showed up just once. The chain recombines TRBV4-1 with TRBJ1-2; 8 bases fit TRBD1. J was trimmed by 6 bases and V by 0 bases; bases with no gene match: 9. Germline CDR1 and CDR2: MGHRA and YSYEKL. This CDR3 is 16 amino acids long. As DNA, the CDR3 is TGCGCCAGCAGCCAAGATCCCTCTCCAGGGGGCCATGGCTACACCTTC. This codes for CASSQDPSPGGHGYTF.

This clonotype appeared once. The V call is TRBV15, the J call TRBJ1-1; D perhaps matches TRBD1 (5 bases). This CDR3 has 15 amino acids. Germline loops: CDR1 LNHNV, CDR2 YYDKDF (reference sequence). V was shortened by 4 bases and J by 3 bases, with 15 bases between the two germline ends. The CDR3 reads CATSTGTTRDTEAFF. As DNA, the CDR3 is TGTGCCACCAGCACCGGGACGACCAGGGACACTGAAGCTTTCTTT.

The chain is built from TRBV7-9 and TRBJ2-3; 7 positions match TRBD2. CDR3 length: 16 amino acids. Germline V gene sequence: CDR1 SEHNR, CDR2 FQNEAQ (reference sequence). Trimming took 5 bases from V and 0 from J; bases not matched to a gene: 8. DNA of the CDR3: TGTGCCAGCAGCCCCAACGGGGGGATCAGCACAGATACGCAGTATTTT. Translated: CASSPNGGISTDTQYF.

The chain couples TRBV12-3 or TRBV12-4 to TRBJ2-1; possibly TRBD2 for D (6 bases). The CDR3 extends over 15 amino acids. V lost 3 bases to trimming and J lost 10 bases, with 19 bases between them. The CDR3, as DNA: TGTGCCAGCAGTTTCGGGACTCTCGGAGGTACGGAGCAGTTCTTC. The encoded protein is CASSFGTLGGTEQFF.

The V and J genes are TRBV5-5 and TRBJ2-5; possible D gene TRBD2, 5 bases. Germline-derived CDR1 and CDR2 are SGHKS and YYEKEE (reference sequence). The V and J ends lost 6 bases and 3 bases respectively, with 18 bases between them. The CDR3 loop spans 15 amino acids. The DNA of the CDR3 is TGTGCCAGCACCCCTTCCCTGCGGGTAGAAGAGACCCAGTACTTC. Translated, it gives CASTPSLRVEETQYF.

This clonotype appeared once. This chain joins TRBV5-1 and TRBJ2-3; D unclear. The CDR3 loop spans 13 amino acids. Trimming left V 2 bases short and J 2 bases short, with 6 bases between. Per germline, CDR1 SGHRS and CDR2 YFSETQ. The chain's CDR3 is CASSLFDTDTQYF. CDR3 coding DNA: TGCGCCAGCAGCTTATTCGACACAGATACGCAGTATTTT.

The CDR3 loop is CASSLRGPSGYTF. The CDR3 region has the DNA TGTGCCAGCAGCTTACGTGGACCGAGTGGCTACACCTTC. The chain uses TRBV13 and TRBJ1-2; no clear D. CDR3 length: 13 amino acids. In germline, CDR1 is PRHDT, CDR2 FYEKMQ (reference sequence). The V end lost 2 bases, the J end lost 7 bases, and 11 bases lay between the germline ends. The full variable domain, its missing parts supplied by reference TRBV13 and TRBJ1-2, is AAGVIQSPRHLIKEKRETATLKCYPIPRHDTVYWYQQGPGQDPQFLISFYEKMQSDKGSIPDRFSAQQFSDYHSELNMSSLELGDSALYFCASSLRGPSGYTFGSGTRLTVV.

The CDR3 region is CASSMGGGGEQYV. CDR3 sequence (DNA): TGTGCCAGTAGTATGGGCGGAGGTGGCGAGCAGTACGTC. This chain uses TRBV19 with TRBJ2-7, with D possibly being TRBD2 (5 bases). Trimming removed 3 bases from V and 6 bases from J, with 12 bases in between. The CDR3 runs to 13 residues. Per germline, CDR1 LNHDA and CDR2 SQIVND (reference sequence).

This chain links TRBV4-1 with TRBJ2-7; 7 bases match TRBD1. Looked up from germline, CDR1 is MGHRA and CDR2 is YSYEKL. The junction had 7 bases not matched to a gene; V was cut back by 4 bases and J by 1 base. The length of the CDR3 is 15 residues. CDR3 nucleotide sequence: TGCGCCAGCAGCCCGGCGACAGGGCCTTCCTACGAGCAGTACTTC. This translates into CASSPATGPSYEQYF.

The chain couples TRBV7-6 to TRBJ1-1; D gene uncertain. The CDR3 runs 14 residues. Trimming stripped 1 base from V and 1 base from J, with 7 bases between. Germline V CDR1 and CDR2: SGHVS, FNYEAQ. CDR3: CASSLGAANTEAFF. The CDR3 nucleotides read TGTGCCAGCAGCTTAGGGGCGGCGAACACTGAAGCTTTCTTT.

The gene calls are TRBV3-1 and TRBJ2-4; D may be TRBD2 (6 bases). V lost 10 bases and J 5 bases, leaving 18 bases between the germline ends. CDR3 length: 14 amino acids. Germline V lookup: CDR1 LGHDT, CDR2 YNNKEL (reference sequence). This CDR3 reads CATEPGTSQNIQYF. The CDR3 bases are TGTGCCACCGAACCGGGGACTTCGCAAAACATTCAGTACTTC.

The V and J genes are TRBV5-6 and TRBJ2-4, with 9 bases matching TRBD1. CDR3 length equals 15 residues. The germline V gene encodes CDR1 SGHDT and CDR2 YYEEEE. V shed 7 bases and J 5 bases; nucleotides not matched to a gene: 10. The CDR3 protein is CASHPGQGRQNIQYF. DNA for the CDR3: TGTGCCAGCCACCCGGGACAGGGCCGTCAAAACATTCAGTACTTC.

The J gene is TRBJ2-7, the V gene TRBV2; D not resolved. The V gene's germline CDR1 is SNHLY and CDR2 FYNNEI. Trimming removed 3 bases from V and 1 base from J, with 7 bases in between. The CDR3 covers 13 residues. DNA of the CDR3: TGTGCCAGCAGTGATTCGCTTTCCTACGAGCAGTACGTC. Encoded protein: CASSDSLSYEQYV.

This clonotype was detected only once. The J gene is TRBJ1-5, the V gene TRBV28, with D maybe TRBD1 (5 bases). V lost 2 bases to trimming and J lost 5 bases, with 7 bases between them. This CDR3 has 13 residues. Germline CDR1 reads MDHEN; CDR2 reads SYDVKM. CDR3: CASSLVRDQPQHF. CDR3 nucleotides: TGTGCCAGCAGTTTAGTCAGGGATCAGCCCCAGCATTTT. The variable domain in full, completed from reference TRBV28 and TRBJ1-5, reads DVKVTQSSRYLVKRTGEKVFLECVQDMDHENMFWYRQDPGLGLRLIYFSYDVKMKEKGDIPEGYSVSREKKERFSLILESASTNQTSMYLCASSLVRDQPQHFGDGTRLSIL.

The chain joins TRBV2 to TRBJ2-3; the D gene is possibly TRBD2 (5 bases). The length of the CDR3 is 16 residues. Trimming removed 6 bases from V and 0 bases from J, with 16 bases in between. CDR1 and CDR2 from the germline V gene are SNHLY and FYNNEI. This CDR3 reads CASREREYLSTDTQYF. The CDR3 DNA sequence: TGTGCCAGCAGGGAAAGGGAGTACCTTAGCACAGATACGCAGTATTTT. Supplemented by reference TRBV2 and TRBJ2-3, the full variable domain reads EPEVTQTPSHQVTQMGQEVILRCVPISNHLYFYWYRQILGQKVEFLVSFYNNEISEKSEIFDDQFSVERPDGSNFTLKIRSTKLEDSAMYFCASREREYLSTDTQYFGPGTRLTVL.

The sample holds one count of this clonotype. CDR3 residues: CASRSTYQETQYF. For the CDR3, the DNA is TGTGCCAGCAGATCGACGTACCAAGAGACCCAGTACTTC. The chain employs TRBV7-6 and TRBJ2-5; D is undetermined. Germline V gene sequence: CDR1 SGHVS, CDR2 FNYEAQ. V lost 6 bases and J lost 0, with 8 bases in between. This CDR3 has 13 amino acids.

The CDR3 nucleotides are TGCGCCAGCAGCCTCCAAGGACAGAACCAAGAGACCCAGTACTTC. Amino acids: CASSLQGQNQETQYF. The chain combines TRBV5-1 with TRBJ2-5, with TRBD1 as a possible D gene (6 bases). V was cut by 4 bases and J by 0 bases, with 13 bases left in between. Germline V gene data show CDR1 as SGHRS and CDR2 as YFSETQ. The CDR3 length is 15 residues.

This chain connects TRBV19 to TRBJ2-7, with unresolved D. The CDR3 covers 12 residues. Trimming cost V 2 bases and J 6 bases, with 8 bases left between them. The V gene's germline CDR1 is LNHDA and CDR2 SQIVND (reference sequence). In DNA, the CDR3 is TGTGCCAGTAGTATACCAGGTCTCGAGCAGTACTTC. Amino acid sequence: CASSIPGLEQYF.

The chain employs TRBV5-1 and TRBJ2-7; TRBD2 aligns across 10 bases. In germline, CDR1 is SGHRS, CDR2 YFSETQ. The J segment lost 0 bases and the V segment lost 4 bases, leaving 16 bases of the junction unmatched. This CDR3 contains 19 residues. The CDR3 nucleotides read TGCGCCAGCAGCATCGATGGACTAGCGGAAATTAGGAGCTCCTACGAGCAGTACTTC. This translates into CASSIDGLAEIRSSYEQYF.

V is TRBV7-8 and J is TRBJ2-1, with 9 bases identical to TRBD2. The J segment lost 2 bases and the V segment lost 5 bases, leaving 13 bases of the junction unmatched. CDR1 is SGHVS, CDR2 FQNEAQ, per germline. CDR3 length equals 18 residues. The CDR3 nucleotides read TGTGCCAGCAGCCCCCTCGGTAGCGGGGGTTTTACCTACAATGAGCAGTTCTTC. It translates to CASSPLGSGGFTYNEQFF. Looking up the rest from reference TRBV7-8 and TRBJ2-1 gives the full variable domain: GAGVSQSPRYKVAKRGQDVALRCDPISGHVSLFWYQQALGQGPEFLTYFQNEAQLDKSGLPSDRFFAERPEGSVSTLKIQRTQQEDSAVYLCASSPLGSGGFTYNEQFFGPGTRLTVL.